This T cell receptor beta chain was captured in a study of post-analysis software for immune sequencing data (dated by TCRdb to about 2015). Regarding the research as a whole: Relapsing-remitting, secondary progressive and progressive-relapsing multiple sclerosis were recorded as disease courses, and subtype annotation was lacking for some patients. Patient repertoires were compared against over ten previously published healthy control repertoires from donors aged about 6 to 27 years. A subset of samples was prepared in parallel using single-end sample barcoding, then pooled and co-amplified after Illumina adapter ligation. Paper-wide results and their limitations: The control group was slightly older than the multiple sclerosis patient group. Four to six TRBV segments, including TRBV5-6, TRBV5-1 and TRBV20-1, were significantly more frequent in patients than controls. Multiple sclerosis patients had significantly lower normalized Chao1 diversity than controls, a result that suggests substantial peripheral T-cell clonal expansion. Direct clustering with F measure showed strong co-clustering of samples prepared in the same batch, prompting a batch-effect correction.

TCR beta repertoires were profiled from peripheral blood of about a dozen young patients with multiple sclerosis to demonstrate the VDJtools post-analysis software. Multiple sclerosis patients were children and adolescents aged about 6 to 16 years. Libraries came from PCR. This sample was sequenced with an Illumina HiSeq 2500. Unique molecular identifiers were incorporated into TCR beta cDNA libraries to reduce PCR and sequencing biases. Roughly 500,000 cDNA molecules were obtained for every 1 to 10 million input T cells, so each molecule roughly corresponded to one T cell. The patient libraries were prepared and sequenced using the same protocol as the earlier healthy control dataset. Within a given batch, samples were prepared together, multiplexed and sequenced on the same HiSeq lane. As for the authors' bioinformatics: Raw barcoded reads were processed with MIGEC, and single-read molecular identifier groups were discarded before consensus assembly and CDR3 extraction. Clonotype tables were post-analysed with VDJtools, and diversity was normalized by down-sampling all datasets to the smallest sample size. In repertoire overlap clustering, CDR3 amino acid sequences, but not nucleotide sequences, were matched to correct batch-related cross-sample contamination. The public reads were run again by TCRdb, first through fastp at Q25 and then through MiXCR, and only productive beta chains were kept. Records with the same CDR3 protein are collapsed into one entry carrying the most frequent genes and DNA. TCRdb's processing, not the authors' own work, is the source of the V and J calls. Within this sample are about 540,000 distinct CDR3 sequences, with 30% to 40% of them counted one time only. About 5.6% of the sample is taken by the ten largest.

Many counts were recorded for this clonotype. The target of this receptor is not known. No base-level quality is on record; no much larger clone is a single base apart. From its cysteine to its phenylalanine, the CDR3 spans 12 amino acids. CDR3 DNA only is kept here, 36 bases in frame from base 1. The germline V gene specifies MNHEY as CDR1 and SVGAGI as CDR2. V has 0 bases trimmed and J has 8 bases trimmed; junction bases matching no gene number 0. The chain links TRBV6-5 with TRBJ1-1, and TRBD1 aligns with 7 junction nucleotides. The receptor comes from a girl aged 2-17 years with multiple sclerosis. Sequencing was done on a sample of blood. The CDR3 region reads CASSYSTGEAFF. The nucleotides are TGTGCCAGCAGTTACTCGACAGGGGAAGCTTTCTTT.